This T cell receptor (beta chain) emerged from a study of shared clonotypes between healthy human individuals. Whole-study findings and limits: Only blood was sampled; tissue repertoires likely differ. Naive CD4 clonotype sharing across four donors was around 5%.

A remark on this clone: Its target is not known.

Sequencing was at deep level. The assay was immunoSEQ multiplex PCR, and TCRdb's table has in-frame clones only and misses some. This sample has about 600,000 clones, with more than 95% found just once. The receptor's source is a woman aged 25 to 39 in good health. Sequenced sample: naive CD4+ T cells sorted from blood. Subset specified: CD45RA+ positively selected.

The CDR3 DNA reads as TGTGCCAGTAAAGCGGGGGCAACTAATGAAAAACTGTTTTTT. This codes for CASKAGATNEKLFF. The chain carries TRBV19 and TRBJ1-4; D perhaps matches TRBD1 (5 bases). CDR1 and CDR2 (germline): LNHDA, SQIVND (reference sequence). Trimming pared 7 bases from V and 0 bases from J, leaving 9 bases between. This CDR3 has 14 residues.